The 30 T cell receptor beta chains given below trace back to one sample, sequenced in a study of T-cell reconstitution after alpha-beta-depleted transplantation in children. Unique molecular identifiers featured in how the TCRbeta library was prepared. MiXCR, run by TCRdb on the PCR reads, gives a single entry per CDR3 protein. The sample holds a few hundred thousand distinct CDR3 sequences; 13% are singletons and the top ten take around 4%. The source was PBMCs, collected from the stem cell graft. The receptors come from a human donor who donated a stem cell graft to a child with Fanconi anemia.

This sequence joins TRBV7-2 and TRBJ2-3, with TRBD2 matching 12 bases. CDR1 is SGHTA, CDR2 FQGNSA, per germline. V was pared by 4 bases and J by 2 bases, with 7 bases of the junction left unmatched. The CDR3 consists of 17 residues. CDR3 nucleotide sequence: TGTGCCAGCAGCTCACTAGCGGGGGGTGGATACACAGATACGCAGTATTTT. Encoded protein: CASSSLAGGGYTDTQYF.

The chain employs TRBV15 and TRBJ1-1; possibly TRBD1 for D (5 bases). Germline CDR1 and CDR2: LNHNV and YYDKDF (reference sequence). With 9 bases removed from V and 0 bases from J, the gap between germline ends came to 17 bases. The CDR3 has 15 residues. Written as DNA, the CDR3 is TGTGCCACGGGGGGGGAGGGGACCATGAACACTGAAGCTTTCTTT. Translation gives CATGGEGTMNTEAFF.

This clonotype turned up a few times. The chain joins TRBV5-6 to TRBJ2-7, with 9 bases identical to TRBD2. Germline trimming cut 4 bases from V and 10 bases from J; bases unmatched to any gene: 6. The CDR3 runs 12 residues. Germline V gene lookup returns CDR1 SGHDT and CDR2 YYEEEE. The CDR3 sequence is CASSVPSGVQYF. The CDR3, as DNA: TGTGCCAGCAGCGTCCCTAGCGGGGTCCAGTACTTC.

CDR3 coding DNA: TGTGCCAGCAGCTGGGACGGAGAAAAACTGTTTTTT. Residues: CASSWDGEKLFF. This chain joins TRBV6-2 or TRBV6-3 and TRBJ1-4; TRBD1 is a possible D gene (5 bases). V was shortened by 6 bases and J by 8 bases, with 10 bases between the two germline ends. This CDR3 spans 12 amino acids. CDR1 is MNHEY and CDR2 is SVGEGT in the germline V gene.

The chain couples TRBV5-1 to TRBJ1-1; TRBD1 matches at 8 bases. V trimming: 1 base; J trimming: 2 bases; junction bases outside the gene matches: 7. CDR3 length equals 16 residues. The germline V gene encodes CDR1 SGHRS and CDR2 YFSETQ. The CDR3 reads CASSLPETGANTEAFF. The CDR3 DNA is TGCGCCAGCAGCTTGCCTGAGACAGGGGCCAACACTGAAGCTTTCTTT.

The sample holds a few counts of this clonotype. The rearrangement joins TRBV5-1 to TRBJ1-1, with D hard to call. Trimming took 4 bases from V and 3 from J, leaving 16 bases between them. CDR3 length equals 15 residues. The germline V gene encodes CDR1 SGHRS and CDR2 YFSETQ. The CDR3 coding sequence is TGCGCCAGCAGCCTGTGGACCCAATCGGACACTGAAGCTTTCTTT. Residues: CASSLWTQSDTEAFF.

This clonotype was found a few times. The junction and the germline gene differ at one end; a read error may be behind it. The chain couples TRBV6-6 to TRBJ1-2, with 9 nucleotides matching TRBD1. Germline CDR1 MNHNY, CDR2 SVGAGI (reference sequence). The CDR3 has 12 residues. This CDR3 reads CASCPGTGHLLF. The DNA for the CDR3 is TGTGCCAGCTGTCCCGGGACAGGGCACCTTCTCTTC.

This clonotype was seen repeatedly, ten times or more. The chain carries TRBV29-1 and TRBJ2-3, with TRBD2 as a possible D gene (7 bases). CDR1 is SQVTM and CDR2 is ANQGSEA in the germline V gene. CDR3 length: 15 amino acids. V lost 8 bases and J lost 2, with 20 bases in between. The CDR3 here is CSSLPWGGITDTQYF. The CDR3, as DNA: TGCAGCTCCCTCCCCTGGGGGGGCATCACAGATACGCAGTATTTT.

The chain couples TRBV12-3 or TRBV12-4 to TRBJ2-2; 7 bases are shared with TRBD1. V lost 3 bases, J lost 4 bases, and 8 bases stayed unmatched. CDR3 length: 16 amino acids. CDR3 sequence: CASSFPTGALTGELFF. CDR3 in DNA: TGTGCCAGCAGTTTCCCTACAGGGGCCCTCACCGGGGAGCTGTTTTTT.

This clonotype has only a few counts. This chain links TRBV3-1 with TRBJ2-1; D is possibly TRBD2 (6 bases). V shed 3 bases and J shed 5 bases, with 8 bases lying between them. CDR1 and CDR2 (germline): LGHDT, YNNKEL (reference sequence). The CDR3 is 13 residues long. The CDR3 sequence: CASSHRGNNEQFF. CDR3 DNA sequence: TGTGCCAGCAGCCACCGGGGGAACAATGAGCAGTTCTTC.

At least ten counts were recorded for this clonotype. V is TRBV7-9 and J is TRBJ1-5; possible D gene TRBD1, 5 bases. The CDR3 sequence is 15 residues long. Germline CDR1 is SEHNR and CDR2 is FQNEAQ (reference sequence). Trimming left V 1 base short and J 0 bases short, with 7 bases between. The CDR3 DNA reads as TGTGCCAGCAGCTTAGGACAGTATAGCAATCAGCCCCAGCATTTT. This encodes CASSLGQYSNQPQHF.

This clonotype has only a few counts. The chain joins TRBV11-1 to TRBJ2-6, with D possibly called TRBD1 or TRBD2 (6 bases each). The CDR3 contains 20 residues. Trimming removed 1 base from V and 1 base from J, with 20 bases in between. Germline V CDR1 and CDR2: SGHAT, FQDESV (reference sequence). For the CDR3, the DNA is TGTGCCAGCAGCTTAGTCGGGGGCGGAGAAATCTTTTCTGGGGCCAACGTCCTGACTTTC. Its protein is CASSLVGGGEIFSGANVLTF. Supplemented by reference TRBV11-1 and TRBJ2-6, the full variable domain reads EAEVAQSPRYKITEKSQAVAFWCDPISGHATLYWYRQILGQGPELLVQFQDESVVDDSQLPKDRFSAERLKGVDSTLKIQPAELGDSAMYLCASSLVGGGEIFSGANVLTFGAGSRLTVL.

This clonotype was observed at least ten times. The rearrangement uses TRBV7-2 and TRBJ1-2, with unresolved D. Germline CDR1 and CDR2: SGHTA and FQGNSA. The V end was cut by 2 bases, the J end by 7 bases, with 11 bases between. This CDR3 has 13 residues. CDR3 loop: CASSLQSLGGYTF. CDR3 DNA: TGTGCCAGCAGCTTACAAAGTTTGGGTGGCTACACCTTC.

The CDR3 reads CASSPSRWESQETQYF. The CDR3 nucleotides read TGTGCCAGCAGCCCCTCAAGGTGGGAATCTCAAGAGACCCAGTACTTC. The chain is built from TRBV4-2 and TRBJ2-5; D unclear. This CDR3 is built from 16 residues. Trimming left V 4 bases short and J 2 bases short, with 17 bases between. Germline values: CDR1 LGHNA, CDR2 YNFKEQ.

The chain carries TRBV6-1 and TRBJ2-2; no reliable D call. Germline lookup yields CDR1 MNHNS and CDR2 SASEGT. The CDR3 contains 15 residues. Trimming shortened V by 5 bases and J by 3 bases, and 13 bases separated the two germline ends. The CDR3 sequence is CASSPDQIYTGELFF. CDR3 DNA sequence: TGTGCCAGCAGTCCGGACCAGATATACACCGGGGAGCTGTTTTTT.

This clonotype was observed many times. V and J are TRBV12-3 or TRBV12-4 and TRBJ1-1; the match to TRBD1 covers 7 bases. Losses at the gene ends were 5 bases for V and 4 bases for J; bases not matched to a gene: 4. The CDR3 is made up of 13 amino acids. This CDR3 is CASSGTGVTEAFF. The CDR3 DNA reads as TGTGCCAGCAGTGGAACAGGGGTCACTGAAGCTTTCTTT.

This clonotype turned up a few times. The CDR3 region has the DNA TGCGCCAGCAGCCAAGTGGCCGAGGGCGGGGAGCTGTTTTTT. Amino acids: CASSQVAEGGELFF. The V call is TRBV4-1, the J call TRBJ2-2; perhaps TRBD2 as D (5 bases). Trimming took 1 base from V and 7 from J, leaving 10 bases between them. The CDR3 covers 14 residues. Germline CDR1 is MGHRA and CDR2 is YSYEKL.

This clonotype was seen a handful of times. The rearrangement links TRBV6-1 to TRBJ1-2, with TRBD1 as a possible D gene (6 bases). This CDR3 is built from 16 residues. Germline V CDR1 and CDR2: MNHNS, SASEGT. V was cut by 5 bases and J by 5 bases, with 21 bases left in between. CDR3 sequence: CASSRHRAATLYGYTF. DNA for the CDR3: TGTGCCAGCAGTCGACACAGGGCGGCGACCCTTTATGGCTACACCTTC.

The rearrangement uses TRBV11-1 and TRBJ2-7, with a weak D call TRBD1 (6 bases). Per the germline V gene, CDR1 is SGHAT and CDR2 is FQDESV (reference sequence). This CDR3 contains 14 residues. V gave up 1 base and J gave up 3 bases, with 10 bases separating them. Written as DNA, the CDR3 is TGTGCCAGCAGCTTAGGACAGGTTAACTACGAGCAGTACTTC. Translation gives CASSLGQVNYEQYF.

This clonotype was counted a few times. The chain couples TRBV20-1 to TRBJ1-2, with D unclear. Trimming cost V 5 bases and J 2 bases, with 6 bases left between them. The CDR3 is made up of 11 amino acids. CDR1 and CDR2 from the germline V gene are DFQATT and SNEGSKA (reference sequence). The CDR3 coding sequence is TGCAGTGCTTTGGACAACTATGGCTACACCTTC. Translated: CSALDNYGYTF.

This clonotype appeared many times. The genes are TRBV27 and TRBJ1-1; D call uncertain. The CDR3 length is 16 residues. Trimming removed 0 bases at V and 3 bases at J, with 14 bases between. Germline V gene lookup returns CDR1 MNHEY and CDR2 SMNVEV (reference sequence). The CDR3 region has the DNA TGTGCCAGCAGTTTATCAGGTGACCCAGGTTACACTGAAGCTTTCTTT. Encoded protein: CASSLSGDPGYTEAFF.

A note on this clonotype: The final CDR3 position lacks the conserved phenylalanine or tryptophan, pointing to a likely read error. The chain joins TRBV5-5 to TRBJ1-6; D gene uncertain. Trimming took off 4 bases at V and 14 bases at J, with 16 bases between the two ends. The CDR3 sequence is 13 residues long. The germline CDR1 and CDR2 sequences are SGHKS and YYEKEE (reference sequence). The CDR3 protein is CASSAYSDVSLHS. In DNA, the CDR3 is TGTGCCAGCAGCGCCTACTCGGATGTCTCCCTCCACTCT.

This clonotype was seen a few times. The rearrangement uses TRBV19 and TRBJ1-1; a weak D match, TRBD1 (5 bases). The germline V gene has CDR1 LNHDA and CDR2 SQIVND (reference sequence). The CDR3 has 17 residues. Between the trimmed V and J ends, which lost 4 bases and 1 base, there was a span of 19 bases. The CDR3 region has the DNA TGTGCCAGTAGTAGATTTCAGGGACCAGGGACGAACACTGAAGCTTTCTTT. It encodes CASSRFQGPGTNTEAFF.

The CDR3 bases are TGTGCCAGCAGTGCCCTATTCGGGGGCACTGAAGCTTTCTTT. It encodes CASSALFGGTEAFF. The chain carries TRBV6-1 and TRBJ1-1, with D tentatively TRBD1 (5 bases). V shed 4 bases and J shed 4 bases, with 13 bases lying between them. Germline V lookup: CDR1 MNHNS, CDR2 SASEGT. This CDR3 has 14 amino acids.

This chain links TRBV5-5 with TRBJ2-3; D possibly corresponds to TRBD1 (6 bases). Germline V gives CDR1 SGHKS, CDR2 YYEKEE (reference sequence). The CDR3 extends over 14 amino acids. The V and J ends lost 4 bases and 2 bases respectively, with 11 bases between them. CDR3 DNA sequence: TGTGCCAGCAGCCGTGGACAGAACACAGATACGCAGTATTTT. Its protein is CASSRGQNTDTQYF.

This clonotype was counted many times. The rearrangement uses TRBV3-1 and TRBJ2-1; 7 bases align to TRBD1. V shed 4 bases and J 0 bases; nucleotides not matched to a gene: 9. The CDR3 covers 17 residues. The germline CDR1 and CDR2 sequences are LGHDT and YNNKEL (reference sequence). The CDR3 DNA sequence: TGTGCCAGCAGCCGGGACAGCCCCCAGAGCTCCTACAATGAGCAGTTCTTC. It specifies CASSRDSPQSSYNEQFF.

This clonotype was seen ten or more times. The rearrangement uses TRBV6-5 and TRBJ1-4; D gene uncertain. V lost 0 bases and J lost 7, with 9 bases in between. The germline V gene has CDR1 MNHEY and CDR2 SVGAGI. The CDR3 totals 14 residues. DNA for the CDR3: TGTGCCAGCAGTTACTCAAGCTTCCCTGAAAAACTGTTTTTT. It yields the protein CASSYSSFPEKLFF.

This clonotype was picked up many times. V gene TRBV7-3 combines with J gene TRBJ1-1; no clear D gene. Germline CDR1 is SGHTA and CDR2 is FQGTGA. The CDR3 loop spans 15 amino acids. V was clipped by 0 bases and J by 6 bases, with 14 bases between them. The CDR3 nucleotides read TGTGCCAGCAGCTTAACGGTAGCCACTCGCCCTGAAGCTTTCTTT. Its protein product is CASSLTVATRPEAFF.

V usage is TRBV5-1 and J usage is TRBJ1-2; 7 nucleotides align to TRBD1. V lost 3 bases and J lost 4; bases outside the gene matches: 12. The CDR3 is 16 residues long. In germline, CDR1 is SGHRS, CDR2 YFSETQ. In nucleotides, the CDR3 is TGCGCCAGCAGCTCGCCCGGGACAGACATAACCTATGGCTACACCTTC. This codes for CASSSPGTDITYGYTF.

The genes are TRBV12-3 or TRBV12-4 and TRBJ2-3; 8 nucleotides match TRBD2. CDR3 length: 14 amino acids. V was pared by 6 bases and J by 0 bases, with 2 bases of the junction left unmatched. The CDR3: CASRIAGSTDTQYF. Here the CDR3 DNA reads TGTGCCAGCAGGATAGCGGGGAGCACAGATACGCAGTATTTT.